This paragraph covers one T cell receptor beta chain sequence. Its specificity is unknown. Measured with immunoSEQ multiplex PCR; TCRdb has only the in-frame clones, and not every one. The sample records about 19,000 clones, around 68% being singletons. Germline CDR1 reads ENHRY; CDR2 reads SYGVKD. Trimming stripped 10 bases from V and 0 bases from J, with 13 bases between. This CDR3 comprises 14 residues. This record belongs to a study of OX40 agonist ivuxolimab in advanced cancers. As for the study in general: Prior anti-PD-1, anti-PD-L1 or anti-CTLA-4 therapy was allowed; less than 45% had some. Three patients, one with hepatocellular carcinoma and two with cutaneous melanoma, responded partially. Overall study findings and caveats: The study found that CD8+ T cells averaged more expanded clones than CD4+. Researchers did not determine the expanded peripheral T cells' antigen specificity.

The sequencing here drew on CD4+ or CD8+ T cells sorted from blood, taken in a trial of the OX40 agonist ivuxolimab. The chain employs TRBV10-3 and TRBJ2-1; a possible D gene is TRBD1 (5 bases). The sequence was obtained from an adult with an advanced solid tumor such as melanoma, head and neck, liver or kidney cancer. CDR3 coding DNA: TGTGCCACCGCGACAGAAAGCTCCTACAATGAGCAGTTCTTC. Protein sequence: CATATESSYNEQFF.